The 32 T cell receptor beta chains below come from one sample, sequenced in a study of siplizumab effects on memory and regulatory T cells. Assay used: immunoSEQ multiplex PCR; TCRdb lists only in-frame clones, some missing. The sample holds 50,000 to 55,000 clones, under 98% seen once. Sequencing used naive CD4+ T cells sorted from blood. The receptor source for this set is a human donor in good health.

This clone was detected a few times. This chain connects TRBV28 to TRBJ2-5, with TRBD2 matching 11 bases. Germline CDR1 MDHEN, CDR2 SYDVKM. V lost 6 bases and J lost 5; bases outside the gene matches: 11. This CDR3 is 16 amino acids long. The CDR3 sequence: CASSLLAGDRGETQYF. The CDR3 DNA sequence: TGTGCCAGCAGCCTACTAGCGGGAGACAGGGGGGAGACCCAGTACTTC.

This chain links TRBV5-1 with TRBJ1-1; no clear D. Deletions cut 4 bases from V and 0 bases from J, with 10 bases between. CDR3 length equals 14 residues. From germline, CDR1 is SGHRS and CDR2 YFSETQ. Here the CDR3 reads CASSQTTMNTEAFF. CDR3 nucleotides: TGCGCCAGCAGCCAGACAACCATGAACACTGAAGCTTTCTTT.

The chain uses TRBV9 and TRBJ1-5; D may be TRBD1 (5 bases). The V gene lost 4 bases and the J gene lost 5 bases, with 13 bases spanning the gap. The CDR3 has 14 residues. CDR1 is SGDLS and CDR2 is YYNGEE in the germline V gene. CDR3 DNA: TGTGCCAGCAGCCAGGGACCGGTCTATCAGCCCCAGCATTTT. Protein sequence: CASSQGPVYQPQHF.

The chain has TRBV19 and TRBJ2-7; D may be TRBD1 (6 bases). Trimming shortened V by 4 bases and J by 4 bases, and 20 bases separated the two germline ends. CDR1 is LNHDA and CDR2 is SQIVND in the germline V gene (reference sequence). The CDR3 runs to 16 residues. The CDR3 loop is CASSSAGTIRAYEQYF. CDR3 nucleotides: TGTGCCAGTAGTAGCGCCGGGACAATAAGAGCATACGAGCAGTACTTC.

The V gene is TRBV5-1, the J gene TRBJ1-3; TRBD1 matches at 7 bases. The germline V gene has CDR1 SGHRS and CDR2 YFSETQ. The length of the CDR3 is 17 residues. V trimming: 5 bases; J trimming: 0 bases; junction bases outside the gene matches: 11. The CDR3 nucleotides are TGCGCCAGCAGTTCTTCCGGGACAGACCTCTCTGGAAACACCATATATTTT. It translates to CASSSSGTDLSGNTIYF.

The chain is built from TRBV4-3 and TRBJ2-1, with D unclear. Trimming removed 0 bases from V and 9 bases from J, with 9 bases in between. Germline V gives CDR1 LGHNA, CDR2 YSLEER. The CDR3 has 13 amino acids. CDR3 loop: CASSQEVKSEQFF. The DNA for the CDR3 is TGCGCCAGCAGCCAAGAGGTGAAAAGTGAGCAGTTCTTC.

This clone was detected a few times. The chain employs TRBV28 and TRBJ2-5; 8 positions agree with TRBD1. This CDR3 has 14 amino acids. V shed 5 bases, J shed 5 bases, and the junction held 7 bases outside the gene matches. Germline loops: CDR1 MDHEN, CDR2 SYDVKM. CDR3 sequence: CASSGGQVGETQYF. As DNA, the CDR3 is TGTGCCAGCAGTGGGGGACAGGTAGGGGAGACCCAGTACTTC.

This clone was picked up one time. The chain is built from TRBV6-1 and TRBJ2-1, with D unresolved. V was trimmed by 4 bases and J by 2 bases, leaving 12 bases between them. Germline CDR1 MNHNS, CDR2 SASEGT. The CDR3 is 15 residues long. The CDR3 loop is CASSGRAAAYNEQFF. CDR3 DNA: TGTGCCAGCAGTGGAAGGGCGGCGGCCTACAATGAGCAGTTCTTC.

This chain links TRBV10-3 with TRBJ2-7; tentative D call: TRBD2 (6 bases). Germline V gene data show CDR1 as ENHRY and CDR2 as SYGVKD. Deletions cut 7 bases from V and 0 bases from J, with 19 bases between. The CDR3 is 16 residues long. DNA for the CDR3: TGTGCCATCAAGGCTGCCCAGGGACTCGACTCCTACGAGCAGTACTTC. This encodes CAIKAAQGLDSYEQYF.

This rearrangement joins TRBV12-5 to TRBJ2-2; D is perhaps TRBD1 (6 bases). Germline assignment: CDR1 LGHNT and CDR2 FRNRAP. V was clipped by 1 base and J by 3 bases, with 12 bases between them. The CDR3 is made up of 16 amino acids. As DNA, the CDR3 is TGTGCTAGTGGTTTGGGAACAGGGAGCTACACCGGGGAGCTGTTTTTT. Translated: CASGLGTGSYTGELFF.

In its sample, this clone was seen once. The chain employs TRBV5-6 and TRBJ2-4; TRBD1 is a possible D gene (7 bases). Germline lookup yields CDR1 SGHDT and CDR2 YYEEEE. V was trimmed by 5 bases and J by 12 bases, leaving 21 bases between them. The CDR3 totals 14 residues. Here the CDR3 DNA reads TGTGCCAGCAGGTGGACAGGTCGGGGGAGTACTCAGTACTTC. The encoded protein is CASRWTGRGSTQYF. Combining the CDR3 with reference TRBV5-6 and TRBJ2-4 gives the whole variable domain DAGVTQSPTHLIKTRGQQVTLRCSPKSGHDTVSWYQQALGQGPQFIFQYYEEEERQRGNFPDRFSGHQFPNYSSELNVNALLLGDSALYLCASRWTGRGSTQYFGAGTRLSVL.

V is TRBV29-1 and J is TRBJ2-7, with D unclear. Looked up from germline, CDR1 is SQVTM and CDR2 is ANQGSEA. The CDR3 runs 11 residues. V lost 6 bases, J lost 0 bases, and 6 bases lay in between. The CDR3 bases are TGCAGCGTGGTTTCCTCCTACGAGCAGTACTTC. It encodes CSVVSSYEQYF.

J is TRBJ2-3 and V is TRBV9, with D perhaps matching TRBD2 (6 bases). Germline V CDR1 and CDR2: SGDLS, YYNGEE. V was trimmed by 1 base and J by 2 bases, leaving 14 bases between them. The CDR3 is 16 residues long. The CDR3 sequence is CASSVFGEVDTDTQYF. In DNA form, the CDR3 reads TGTGCCAGCAGCGTATTCGGGGAGGTGGACACAGATACGCAGTATTTT.

The chain uses TRBV27 and TRBJ2-5; 9 bases are a match to TRBD1. CDR1 is MNHEY and CDR2 is SMNVEV in the germline V gene (reference sequence). V lost 6 bases to trimming and J lost 5 bases; unmatched junction nucleotides: 10. This CDR3 spans 15 amino acids. CDR3 nucleotide sequence: TGTGCCAGCAGCAGCCGGACAGGGGTTGATGAGACCCAGTACTTC. Amino acid sequence: CASSSRTGVDETQYF.

The gene calls are TRBV5-4 and TRBJ2-5; 8 bases fit TRBD2. The CDR3 runs to 15 residues. The V segment lost 0 bases and the J segment 4 bases; nucleotides outside the gene matches: 5. The V gene's germline CDR1 is SGHNT and CDR2 YYREEE (reference sequence). The CDR3 DNA reads as TGTGCCAGCAGCTTGGACGGGAGGGCCACAGAGACCCAGTACTTC. Residues: CASSLDGRATETQYF.

DNA of the CDR3: TGTGCCAGCTCACCGCTACAGGGATACGAGCAGTACTTC. It specifies CASSPLQGYEQYF. The chain uses TRBV18 and TRBJ2-7, with D perhaps matching TRBD1 (6 bases). Between the trimmed V and J ends, which lost 3 bases and 4 bases, there was a span of 10 bases. Looked up from germline, CDR1 is KGHSH and CDR2 is LQKENI. The CDR3 consists of 13 residues.

The chain carries TRBV19 and TRBJ2-7; D is possibly TRBD2 (5 bases). The CDR3 is made up of 15 amino acids. V was shortened by 3 bases and J by 7 bases, with 19 bases between the two germline ends. Per germline, CDR1 LNHDA and CDR2 SQIVND (reference sequence). The CDR3 is CASSMSALASGEQYF. In nucleotides, the CDR3 is TGTGCCAGTAGTATGTCGGCTCTTGCCTCGGGGGAGCAGTACTTC.

Comment on this clone: Other DNA sequences within the sample encode an identical CDR3. The gene calls are TRBV4-2 and TRBJ2-7; the D gene is possibly TRBD2 (5 bases). The germline gives CDR1 LGHNA, CDR2 YNFKEQ. The V end lost 0 bases, the J end lost 6 bases, and 12 bases lay between the germline ends. This CDR3 is built from 14 residues. The CDR3 here is CASSQDRGKAEQYF. The CDR3 DNA follows: TGTGCCAGCAGCCAAGATCGGGGAAAGGCCGAGCAGTACTTC.

The V and J genes are TRBV28 and TRBJ1-3; no clear D gene. Per the germline V gene, CDR1 is MDHEN and CDR2 is SYDVKM. The germline V and J ends were trimmed by 4 bases and 5 bases, with 9 bases remaining between them. The CDR3 length is 13 residues. Here the CDR3 reads CASSSGLRNTIYF. The CDR3 nucleotides are TGTGCCAGCAGTTCCGGGCTGCGAAACACCATATATTTT.

The CDR3 is CASSLTTGHTIYF. The CDR3 bases are TGTGCCAGCAGCTTAACCACAGGACACACCATATATTTT. The J gene is TRBJ1-3, the V gene TRBV7-9, with D possibly matching TRBD1 (5 bases). The CDR3 extends over 13 amino acids. Germline V gives CDR1 SEHNR, CDR2 FQNEAQ (reference sequence). V was clipped by 2 bases and J by 8 bases, with 10 bases between them.

This rearrangement joins TRBV5-1 to TRBJ2-4; 11 nucleotides match TRBD1. CDR1 is SGHRS, CDR2 YFSETQ, per germline. The V segment lost 4 bases and the J segment 2 bases; nucleotides outside the gene matches: 11. The CDR3 has 18 amino acids. The CDR3, as DNA: TGCGCCAGCAGCCCACACCGGGACAGGGGGTCCCCCAAAAACATTCAGTACTTC. Translation: CASSPHRDRGSPKNIQYF.

The chain recombines TRBV6-5 with TRBJ1-6, with no clear D. The germline V gene encodes CDR1 MNHEY and CDR2 SVGAGI. The CDR3 runs 16 residues. V lost 4 bases and J lost 0, with 10 bases in between. This CDR3 is CASSSRKSSYNSPLHF. The CDR3 bases are TGTGCCAGCAGTTCGCGAAAAAGCTCCTATAATTCACCCCTCCACTTT.

The V and J genes are TRBV12-5 and TRBJ2-2, with D maybe TRBD1 (5 bases). Germline V gene sequence: CDR1 LGHNT, CDR2 FRNRAP. CDR3 length equals 14 residues. V lost 5 bases and J 4 bases, leaving 11 bases between the germline ends. The CDR3: CASGAGILTGELFF. CDR3 nucleotides: TGTGCTAGTGGTGCAGGGATCCTCACCGGGGAGCTGTTTTTT.

The gene calls are TRBV6-1 and TRBJ2-5; D unclear. Germline V CDR1 and CDR2: MNHNS, SASEGT. This CDR3 region has 12 residues. The V gene lost 6 bases and the J gene lost 2 bases, with 7 bases spanning the gap. In nucleotides, the CDR3 is TGTGCCAGCAGCCGGGCACAAGAGACCCAGTACTTC. Protein product: CASSRAQETQYF.

V gene TRBV5-1 combines with J gene TRBJ2-1; TRBD2 agrees at 14 bases. This CDR3 has 18 residues. The ends lost 6 bases at V and 3 bases at J; junction bases unmatched: 11. Germline V CDR1 and CDR2: SGHRS, YFSETQ. For the CDR3, the DNA is TGCGCCAGCAACTCCGGGACTAGCGGGAGAGAATTCTACAATGAGCAGTTCTTC. Amino acid sequence: CASNSGTSGREFYNEQFF.

The rearrangement uses TRBV5-4 and TRBJ2-1, with D unresolved. Germline values: CDR1 SGHNT, CDR2 YYREEE (reference sequence). CDR3 length: 14 amino acids. Deletions cut 1 base from V and 2 bases from J, with 7 bases between. CDR3 amino acids: CASSLLEAYNEQFF. The CDR3 DNA sequence: TGTGCCAGCAGCTTGCTGGAAGCCTACAATGAGCAGTTCTTC.

V and J are TRBV7-9 and TRBJ2-1, with TRBD2 matching over 7 bases. The V gene end was trimmed by 3 bases and the J gene end by 5 bases; junction bases not matched to a gene: 13. Germline assignment: CDR1 SEHNR and CDR2 FQNEAQ (reference sequence). This CDR3 spans 17 amino acids. CDR3 sequence reads: CASSFTPGLAENNEQFF. The CDR3 region has the DNA TGTGCCAGCAGCTTCACTCCAGGGCTAGCGGAAAACAATGAGCAGTTCTTC. The whole variable domain, remainder taken from reference TRBV7-9 and TRBJ2-1, is DTGVSQNPRHKITKRGQNVTFRCDPISEHNRLYWYRQTLGQGPEFLTYFQNEAQLEKSRLLSDRFSAERPKGSFSTLEIQRTEQGDSAMYLCASSFTPGLAENNEQFFGPGTRLTVL.

The chain employs TRBV6-1 and TRBJ2-7; no clear D. The CDR3 runs 14 residues. V lost 0 bases, J lost 4 bases, and 10 bases lay in between. From germline, CDR1 is MNHNS and CDR2 SASEGT. The CDR3 region has the DNA TGTGCCAGCAGTGAAGCGCTATTTACGTACGAGCAGTACTTC. It encodes CASSEALFTYEQYF.

The genes are TRBV7-2 and TRBJ2-7, with a weak D call TRBD1 (6 bases). CDR1 is SGHTA, CDR2 FQGNSA, per germline. Trimming removed 5 bases from V and 6 bases from J, with 8 bases in between. CDR3 length: 11 residues. Here the CDR3 DNA reads TGTGCCAGCAGCCTACAGGGCGAGCAGTACTTC. Protein product: CASSLQGEQYF.

The chain combines TRBV6-1 with TRBJ2-1; the D gene is possibly TRBD1 (6 bases). The CDR3 totals 19 residues. V gave up 2 bases and J gave up 3 bases, with 23 bases separating them. CDR1 is MNHNS, CDR2 SASEGT, per germline. The CDR3 DNA follows: TGTGCCAGCAGTGAATACCCATATATAACGGGACAAGGCTACAATGAGCAGTTCTTC. It codes for CASSEYPYITGQGYNEQFF.

Written as DNA, the CDR3 is TGTGCCAGCAGCCGCACTAGCGGGAGGGCCGTTGAGCAGTTCTTC. This gives the protein CASSRTSGRAVEQFF. This rearrangement joins TRBV6-5 to TRBJ2-1, with 13 bases aligning to TRBD2. CDR3 size: 15 residues. V shed 6 bases and J 9 bases; nucleotides not matched to a gene: 8. Germline V CDR1 and CDR2: MNHEY, SVGAGI.

The rearrangement joins TRBV5-1 to TRBJ1-2, with D unresolved. The germline CDR1 and CDR2 sequences are SGHRS and YFSETQ. This CDR3 has 14 residues. V was shortened by 0 bases and J by 2 bases, with 8 bases between the two germline ends. For the CDR3, the DNA is TGCGCCAGCAGCTTGGCCATGGGAAACTATGGCTACACCTTC. Translating gives CASSLAMGNYGYTF.